This TCR beta chain was identified during a study of identical twins. Regarding the study as a whole: Conclusions came from cross-sectional statistical analysis, not from following the same donors.

Healthy Caucasians, and only they, were the donors. Unique molecular identifiers were present on cDNA, and template switching added a universal primer site. Each CDR3 protein gets one entry after TCRdb re-called the 5' RACE reads with MiXCR. Seen here are 200,000 to 250,000 distinct CDR3 sequences, around 8.1% observed once, and the top ten hold more than 1.5%. This clonotype was seen more than once but under ten times. Antigen unknown. These data were also filed under a second study, of yellow fever vaccine responses in identical twins. That work adds: In identical twins, vaccine T cell responses appeared partly shared and partly individual.

This TCR was recovered from a woman aged 18 to 35 in good health. Sequenced: memory (CD45RO+) T cells sorted from blood.

The DNA of the CDR3 is TGCGCCAGCAGCCAAGGTGGGACAGGTTATTACAATGAGCAGTTCTTC. Its translation is CASSQGGTGYYNEQFF. The chain uses TRBV4-1 and TRBJ2-1, with 8 bases lining up with TRBD1. CDR1 and CDR2 (germline): MGHRA, YSYEKL. The ends lost 1 base at V and 4 bases at J; junction bases unmatched: 6. This CDR3 comprises 16 residues.